This TCR beta chain was sequenced during a study of shared clonotypes between healthy human individuals. Findings and limits, study-wide: Only blood was sampled, and tissue TCR repertoires likely differ from blood ones.

A note on this clone: Its target is unknown.

Sorted-subset replicate PCR reactions were performed with about 200 ng DNA, corresponding to roughly 30,000 T cell genomes. Assay: immunoSEQ multiplex PCR; the TCRdb copy retains only in-frame clones and omits some. The data show under 750,000 clones, with 72% seen just once and about 1.8% held by the top ten. V gave up 4 bases and J gave up 0 bases, with 20 bases separating them. The CDR3 extends over 18 amino acids. Germline V gene sequence: CDR1 SGHRS, CDR2 YFSETQ. Healthy HIV-negative adults without recent acute infections or vaccinations served as donors. The TCR originated in a woman in her thirties in good health. The sequencing sample was made of memory CD4+ T cells sorted from blood. Specified subset: CD45RA-negative fraction. The J gene is TRBJ2-1, the V gene TRBV5-1, with a possible D match to TRBD2 (5 bases). DNA of the CDR3: TGCGCCAGCAGCCCGACGTATGGGCGGGCGCGCTCCTACAATGAGCAGTTCTTC. This sequence encodes CASSPTYGRARSYNEQFF.